The T cell receptor beta chain described here comes from a study of blood T cell repertoires in COVID-19. Across the study: The samples span acute and convalescent COVID-19 from the United States, Italy and Spain. In each case, the material was cDNA or gDNA derived from T cells, B-cell-depleted T cells, or PBMCs.

A Seattle source enrolled patients during active infection and followed them longitudinally. As concerns this clone: The junction shows a germline mismatch at one end, possibly a read error.

The CDR3 contains 12 residues. Original analysis: Reference gene primers were amplified, and this amplification served to estimate nucleated cell counts. The protocol was immunoSEQ multiplex PCR, while the TCRdb copy is restricted to in-frame clones and leaves out a portion. V, J and clone size are taken as reported in that table, and D and trimming were inferred from the DNA itself. The repertoire holds some 160,000 clones, with about 86% as singletons. The TCR sequence derives from an older woman with COVID-19, enrolled during active disease. The chain has TRBV12-3 or TRBV12-4 and TRBJ1-3, with 11 bases identical to TRBD1. Sequences were obtained from peripheral blood. The CDR3 loop is CASIPRTGGSNF. CDR3 nucleotide sequence: TGTGCCAGCATCCCCAGGACAGGGGGCAGTAATTTT.